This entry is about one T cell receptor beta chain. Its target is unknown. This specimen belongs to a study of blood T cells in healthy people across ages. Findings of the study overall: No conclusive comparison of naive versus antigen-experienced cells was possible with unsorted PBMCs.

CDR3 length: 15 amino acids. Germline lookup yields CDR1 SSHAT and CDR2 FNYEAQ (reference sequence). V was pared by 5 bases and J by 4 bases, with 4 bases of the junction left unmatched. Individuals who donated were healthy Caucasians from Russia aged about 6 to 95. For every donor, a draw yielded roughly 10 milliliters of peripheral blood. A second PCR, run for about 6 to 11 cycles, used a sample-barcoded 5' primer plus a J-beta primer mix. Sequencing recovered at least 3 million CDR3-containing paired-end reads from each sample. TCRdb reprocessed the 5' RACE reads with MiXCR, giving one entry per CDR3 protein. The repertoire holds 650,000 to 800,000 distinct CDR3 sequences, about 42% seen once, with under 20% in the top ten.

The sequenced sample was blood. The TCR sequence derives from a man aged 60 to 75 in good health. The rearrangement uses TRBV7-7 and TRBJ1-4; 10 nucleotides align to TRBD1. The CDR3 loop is CASSAGTGVNEKLFF. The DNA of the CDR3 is TGTGCCAGCAGCGCCGGGACAGGGGTTAATGAAAAACTGTTTTTT.